The sample holds a few counts of the clone carrying this TCR beta chain. Germline assignment: CDR1 SGHTA and CDR2 FQGNSA. Trimming stripped 1 base from V and 7 bases from J, with 17 bases between. The CDR3 runs to 16 residues. TCRdb recomputed calls from the RT-PCR reads with MiXCR, one row per CDR3 protein. Among about 680,000 distinct CDR3 sequences listed, over 12% were seen once. The sample was memory CD4+ T cells from blood. This chain links TRBV7-2 with TRBJ1-5, with D possibly being TRBD1 (6 bases). This receptor was obtained from a female donor in good health, serving as a healthy control. DNA of the CDR3: TGTGCCAGCAGCTTAGTTGCGGCAGGGGCTGGCCAGCCCCAGCATTTT. Translating it yields CASSLVAAGAGQPQHF.